These T cell receptor beta chains were read from a single sample in a study of identical twins. MiXCR was run by TCRdb on the 5' RACE reads, yielding one entry per CDR3 protein. The table includes around 1.7 million distinct CDR3 sequences, under 35% detected once. Sequencing used cord blood. The receptors derive from a newborn girl in good health. Each CDR3 is given with its conserved first and last residue. The D gene is left open where the match is weak. Clone size is shown for a subset of rows, as once, few, many or a class of expanded clone.

D	J	size	length	V	DNA	CDR3
-	TRBJ2-1	-	12	TRBV5-1	TGCGCCAGCAGCTGGGACTTGGGTGAGCAGTTCTTC	CASSWDLGEQFF
-	TRBJ2-7	few	15	TRBV18	TGTGCCAGCTCACCAAAGCCTAGAGGCAGCTACGAGCAGTACTTC	CASSPKPRGSYEQYF
-	TRBJ1-1	-	12	TRBV27	TGTGCCAGCAGTTTACTTGGGAGGCGGGCTTTCTTT	CASSLLGRRAFF
-	TRBJ1-6	-	15	TRBV20-1	TGCAGTGCCCCCACCCGGACACGCTATAATTCACCCCTCCACTTT	CSAPTRTRYNSPLHF
-	TRBJ2-4	-	15	TRBV18	TGTGCCAGCTCACCACCGGGGGTAGCCAAAAACATTCAGTACTTC	CASSPPGVAKNIQYF
TRBD1	TRBJ1-4	few	13	TRBV10-2	TGCGCCAGCACGTGGACAGGGGGTGAAAAACTGTTTTTT	CASTWTGGEKLFF
-	TRBJ2-2	-	12	TRBV10-3	TGTGCCATCAGTGAGTACACCGGGGAGCTGTTTTTT	CAISEYTGELFF
-	TRBJ1-4	few	15	TRBV28	TGTGCCAGCAGTTTATTAGGCAGGGAGGGGGAAAAACTGTTTTTT	CASSLLGREGEKLFF
-	TRBJ2-1	few	17	TRBV5-5	TGTGCCAGCAGCTTGAATACTGTAAGGGGCGCCTACAATGAGCAGTTCTTC	CASSLNTVRGAYNEQFF
-	TRBJ1-5	-	13	TRBV20-1	TGCAGTGCTAGAACCCGGGGGAATCAGCCCCAGCATTTT	CSARTRGNQPQHF
-	TRBJ2-2	-	16	TRBV12-3/TRBV12-4	TGTGCCAGCAGTCAGCCCGAGACAAGGAACACCGGGGAGCTGTTTTTT	CASSQPETRNTGELFF
-	TRBJ2-4	-	14	TRBV7-2	TGTGCCAGCAGCTCAAGACGAACCCAAGAGACTCAGTACTTC	CASSSRRTQETQYF
-	TRBJ2-7	few	14	TRBV28	TGTGCCAGCAGTTTATTTGAGAAGTCCTACGAGCAGTACTTC	CASSLFEKSYEQYF
TRBD2	TRBJ2-7	-	15	TRBV12-3/TRBV12-4	TGTGCCAGCAGGCTAGCGGGGGGGCCCTACAATGAGCAGTACTTC	CASRLAGGPYNEQYF
-	TRBJ1-5	few	15	TRBV20-1	TGCAGTGCTAGTGCGGGGGGCGCGTGGAATCAGCCCCAGCATTTT	CSASAGGAWNQPQHF
-	TRBJ1-5	-	14	TRBV12-3/TRBV12-4	TGTGCCAGCAGTTTATGGGGGGCTGTGATGCCCCAGCATTTT	CASSLWGAVMPQHF
TRBD2	TRBJ2-3	-	15	TRBV7-2	TGTGCCAGCAGCTTCCAAAGCGGGATGACAGATACGCAGTATTTT	CASSFQSGMTDTQYF
-	TRBJ2-7	many	13	TRBV29-1	TGCAGCGTTGAAACGGACAGCTCCTACGAGCAGTACTTC	CSVETDSSYEQYF
-	TRBJ1-1	few	13	TRBV28	TGTGCCAGCACCAAGGGGGTCAAGTGGGGAGCTTTCTTT	CASTKGVKWGAFF
-	TRBJ1-5	few	14	TRBV10-3	TGTGCCACAAGGGGGGATCGGGGCAATCAGCCCCAGCATTTT	CATRGDRGNQPQHF
-	TRBJ1-5	-	15	TRBV6-1	TGTGCCAGCAGTGAAGCTCGGGCGGGGGTCCAGCCCCAGCATTTT	CASSEARAGVQPQHF
-	TRBJ2-7	few	12	TRBV29-1	TGCAGCGTTGGCCAGGGTAACCACGAGCAGTACTTC	CSVGQGNHEQYF
-	TRBJ1-2	-	13	TRBV20-1	TGCAGTGGGGCGTTGGTAACTATGGGTGGCTACACCTTC	CSGALVTMGGYTF
TRBD2	TRBJ2-3	once	17	TRBV7-9	TGTGCCAGCAGCTTAGGCTGGGCTAGCGGGGACACAGATACGCAGTATTTT	CASSLGWASGDTDTQYF
TRBD1	TRBJ2-2	-	19	TRBV4-2	TGTGCCAGCAGCCAAGTCTCTCCAGGGGGCGCCGCGAACACCGGGGAGCTGTTTTTT	CASSQVSPGGAANTGELFF
TRBD2	TRBJ2-3	-	15	TRBV11-2	TGTGCCAGCAGCTTAGGGCGGGGGGGCAGGAATACGCAGTATTTT	CASSLGRGGRNTQYF
TRBD1	TRBJ1-5	-	16	TRBV2	TGTGCCAGCACATACAAGAGACAGGGCGGGAATCAGCCCCAGCATTTT	CASTYKRQGGNQPQHF
TRBD1	TRBJ1-2	few	14	TRBV20-1	TGCAGTGCTAGGGAGGTCAGGGGGCAGTCTGGCTACACCTTC	CSAREVRGQSGYTF